The next 6 T cell receptor beta chains were all read from a single sample in a study of CD8+CD57+ T cells in acquired aplastic anemia. Sequencing was done on patients that had shown CD8+CD57+ cell expansion by flow cytometry. The TCR beta profiling, which covered VDJ combination and CDR3 sequence, was carried out using genomic DNA as the template. TCRdb reanalysed the reads using MiXCR and keeps one entry per CDR3 protein. Seen here are 200,000 to 300,000 distinct CDR3 sequences, roughly 80% observed once, and the top ten hold approximately 40%. The material sequenced was sorted CD4+, CD8+, or CD8+CD57+ T cells (not recorded which) from PBMCs. The receptors come from a human donor with aplastic anemia.

The chain recombines TRBV7-8 with TRBJ2-7; TRBD1 matches 7 bases. The CDR3 loop spans 17 amino acids. Germline loops: CDR1 SGHVS, CDR2 FQNEAQ. V shed 3 bases and J 4 bases; nucleotides not matched to a gene: 15. The CDR3 coding sequence is TGTGCCAGCAGCTTTCATCCAGACGGGACAGCAGTTTACGAGCAGTACTTC. Protein: CASSFHPDGTAVYEQYF.

In regard to this clonotype: The junction differs from germline at one of its ends, possibly a read error. This chain joins TRBV9 and TRBJ1-1, with D uncertain. The germline gives CDR1 SGDLS, CDR2 YYNGEE. This CDR3 is built from 14 residues. CDR3: CASSVGSDTPDFVF. CDR3 coding DNA: TGTGCCAGCAGCGTAGGCTCGGATACGCCGGATTTTGTCTTT.

This clonotype was seen a single time. No DNA is shown, since the ends of the CDR3 on it are uncertain; the CDR3 is the one TCRdb lists. V usage is TRBV19 and J usage is TRBJ2-3; the D call TRBD2 from the table was never checked on the DNA. Per germline, CDR1 LNHDA and CDR2 SQIVND (reference sequence). The CDR3 totals 17 residues, both ends included. CDR3 residues: CASSILGLEESGYTFDF.

The chain employs TRBV19 and TRBJ1-2; D not certain. Deletions cut 5 bases from V and 2 bases from J, with 21 bases between. The germline gives CDR1 LNHDA, CDR2 SQIVND (reference sequence). The CDR3 is made up of 17 amino acids. The CDR3 sequence is CASSYLLTAVGNYGYTF. For the CDR3, the DNA is TGTGCCAGTAGTTACCTCTTGACCGCCGTGGGAAACTATGGCTACACCTTC.

The chain carries TRBV9 and TRBJ2-3; 7 bases agree with TRBD2. This CDR3 spans 14 amino acids. J gave up 15 bases and V 1 base, and 14 bases lay outside the gene matches. CDR1 and CDR2 (germline): SGDLS, YYNGEE. The CDR3 DNA sequence: TGTGCCAGCAGCGTAACGGGAGGTGACCATATTTTTTATTTT. It encodes CASSVTGGDHIFYF. Combining the CDR3 with reference TRBV9 and TRBJ2-3 gives the whole variable domain DSGVTQTPKHLITATGQRVTLRCSPRSGDLSVYWYQQSLDQGLQFLIQYYNGEERAKGNILERFSAQQFPDLHSELNLSSLELGDSALYFCASSVTGGDHIFYFGPGTRLTVL.

The chain is built from TRBV5-8 and TRBJ2-5; D possibly corresponds to TRBD2 (5 bases). Trimming removed 10 bases from V and 2 bases from J, with 18 bases in between. The CDR3 totals 14 residues. Germline V gene data show CDR1 as SGHTS and CDR2 as YDEGEE. CDR3 loop: CAWSVGGEQETQYF. The CDR3 region has the DNA TGTGCCTGGAGTGTTGGAGGCGAGCAAGAGACCCAGTACTTC.